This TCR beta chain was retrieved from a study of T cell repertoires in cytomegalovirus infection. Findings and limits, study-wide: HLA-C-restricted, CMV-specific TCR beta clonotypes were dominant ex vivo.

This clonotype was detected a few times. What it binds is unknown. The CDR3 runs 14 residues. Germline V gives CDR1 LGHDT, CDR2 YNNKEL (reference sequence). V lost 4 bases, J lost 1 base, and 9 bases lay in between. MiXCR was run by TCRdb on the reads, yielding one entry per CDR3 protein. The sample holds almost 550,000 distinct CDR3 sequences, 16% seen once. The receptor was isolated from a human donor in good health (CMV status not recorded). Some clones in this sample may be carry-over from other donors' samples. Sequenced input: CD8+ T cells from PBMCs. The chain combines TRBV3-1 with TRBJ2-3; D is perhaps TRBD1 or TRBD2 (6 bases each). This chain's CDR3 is CASSRGAGTDTQYF. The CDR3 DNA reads TGTGCCAGCAGCCGGGGGGCGGGCACAGATACGCAGTATTTT.